This T cell receptor (beta chain) was captured by sequencing in a study of blood T cell repertoires in COVID-19 (dated by TCRdb to 2020 to 2022). Regarding the study in general: Collaborator samples came from the United States, Italy and Spain and covered acute and convalescent phases of COVID-19. A freely available public database, intended as a resource for researchers studying the immune response to SARS-CoV-2, is where the repertoires were released. The dataset comprised deeply sampled blood TCRbeta repertoires from subjects exposed to, actively infected with, or recovered from COVID-19. Nearly every sample came with metadata listing a de-identified subject ID, COVID-19 status, age in years and sex. The prospective study material was composed of cDNA or gDNA derived from T cells, B-cell-depleted T cells, or PBMCs. Where HLA class I and class II types were available, the types were taken from metadata supplied by the sample provider, not from assay-based typing. The samples were drawn from two sources: the first 160 participants of the ongoing ImmuneRACE study, and fewer than 1,500 subjects contributed by 6 global collaborators. Overall study results and their limits: How much clinical and demographic metadata was included differed by source and by participant, and the metadata was provided uncurated.

The collaborating institutions used their own protocols to collect whole blood in K2EDTA tubes. For TCRbeta analysis, collaborators shipped samples as frozen whole blood, isolated PBMCs, or DNA extracted from either of those sample types. The germline V gene yields SNHLY for CDR1 and FYNNEI for CDR2. Germline trimming: 4 bases from V, 6 bases from J; junction bases outside gene matches: 2. Its CDR3 holds 12 amino acids, cysteine through phenylalanine. Left in the record is the CDR3 DNA by itself, 36 bases read in frame from the first base. Concerning this clone: The antigen it binds to is not known. Per-base quality was not reported, and no clone a single base away is much larger than it.

TCRbeta CDR3 regions were amplified from genomic DNA by means of the immunoSEQ Assay, a bias-controlled multiplex PCR. The paper's processing steps were these. Within the assay, amplification of reference gene primers was used to estimate how many nucleated cells each sample contained. To quantify the absolute abundance of each unique TCRbeta CDR3 rearrangement, sequence reads were collapsed and filtered. For each sample, productive Simpson clonality was calculated as the square root of Simpson's diversity index across productive rearrangements. The immuneACCESS repertoire file appears here via TCRdb, limited to in-frame rearrangements. These files lack a portion of the clones; in checked studies, under half of the deficit traces to unresolved V genes, and the cause of the others is not known. V and J calls plus clone size are reproduced from that table; the DNA served to infer D and trimming. The sample table lists about 91,000 clones, around 88% of them with a count of one. 7.5% to 9.5% of the sample is in the top ten clones.

Sequencing was done on a sample of peripheral blood. The chain is encoded by TRBV2 joined to TRBJ2-7, with 8 bases matching TRBD2. This sequence was found in a woman between 65 and 79 years old with acute or convalescent COVID-19. The sequence in DNA is TGTGCCAGCAGTGTTCTAGCGGGCGAGCAGTACTTC. This translates into CASSVLAGEQYF.